Shown below are 7 T cell receptor beta chains from a single sample sequenced in a study of blood T cells in healthy people across ages. Sample-barcoded 5' priming and a J-beta primer mix drove a second PCR of about 6 to 11 cycles. TCRdb re-analysed the 5' RACE reads in MiXCR, keeping a single row per CDR3 protein. The sample comprises 550,000 to 700,000 distinct CDR3 sequences, 27% of which are singletons, and approximately 17% rests with the top ten. The sample comprised blood. The receptors stem from a woman in her 70s in good health.

Only a few counts were recorded for this clonotype. The genes are TRBV5-1 and TRBJ2-5, with D hard to call. V lost 1 base and J 3 bases, leaving 10 bases between the germline ends. Germline loops: CDR1 SGHRS, CDR2 YFSETQ. CDR3 length: 14 amino acids. The CDR3, as DNA: TGCGCCAGCAGCTTGAGGGCAGGAAAAGAGACCCAGTACTTC. Amino acids: CASSLRAGKETQYF.

CDR3 nucleotides: TGTGCCAGCAGTTCCCGAGGGGGGACTGCAACTAATGAAAAACTGTTTTTT. Its protein is CASSSRGGTATNEKLFF. V is TRBV2 and J is TRBJ1-4, with D possibly TRBD1 on 6 matching bases. The CDR3 runs to 17 residues. Germline V gene sequence: CDR1 SNHLY, CDR2 FYNNEI. V shed 5 bases and J shed 0 bases, with 16 bases lying between them.

V is TRBV20-1 and J is TRBJ2-5; TRBD2 aligns across 8 bases. J was trimmed by 5 bases and V by 5 bases; bases with no gene match: 7. The CDR3 runs 13 residues. The germline CDR1 and CDR2 sequences are DFQATT and SNEGSKA (reference sequence). The CDR3 loop reads CSAPPGGRETQYF. DNA of the CDR3: TGCAGTGCTCCCCCGGGGGGGCGCGAGACCCAGTACTTC.

This clonotype was picked up a small number of times. The chain combines TRBV12-3 or TRBV12-4 with TRBJ2-2; 8 bases align to TRBD2. The CDR3 has 18 residues. Trimming at V came to 6 bases and at J to 3 bases, leaving 15 bases not matched to a gene. CDR3 residues: CASREGLTGLGYTGELFF. CDR3 bases: TGTGCCAGCAGGGAAGGGCTGACGGGACTAGGGTACACCGGGGAGCTGTTTTTT.

On this clonotype itself: Here the CDR3 omits its conserved ending phenylalanine or tryptophan, so a read error is the likely source. J is TRBJ2-3 and V is TRBV4-2; D unresolved. Germline assignment: CDR1 LGHNA and CDR2 YNFKEQ. V was clipped by 2 bases and J by 5 bases, with 14 bases between them. This CDR3 has 15 residues. This CDR3 is CASSQLRVMEDTQYL. The CDR3 nucleotides are TGTGCCAGCAGCCAACTACGGGTCATGGAAGATACGCAGTATCTT.

This clonotype was detected only a few times. The chain employs TRBV5-1 and TRBJ2-5; D remains unclear. The CDR3 runs to 15 residues. V was pared by 0 bases and J by 3 bases, with 12 bases between. Germline V lookup: CDR1 SGHRS, CDR2 YFSETQ. CDR3: CASSLASRAEETQYF. The CDR3 nucleotides are TGCGCCAGCAGCTTGGCCTCTCGTGCCGAAGAGACCCAGTACTTC. The variable domain in full, with the rest retrieved from reference TRBV5-1 and TRBJ2-5, is KAGVTQTPRYLIKTRGQQVTLSCSPISGHRSVSWYQQTPGQGLQFLFEYFSETQRNKGNFPGRFSGRQFSNSRSEMNVSTLELGDSALYLCASSLASRAEETQYFGPGTRLLVL.

The rearrangement links TRBV11-2 to TRBJ2-5; 7 nucleotides agree with TRBD1. The germline V gene encodes CDR1 SGHAT and CDR2 FQNNGV. CDR3 size: 14 residues. V trimming: 5 bases; J trimming: 5 bases; junction bases outside the gene matches: 8. DNA of the CDR3: TGTGCCAGCAGCCTGACGACAGGGTTGGAGACCCAGTACTTC. It is translated as CASSLTTGLETQYF. Full variable domain (missing parts from reference TRBV11-2 and TRBJ2-5): EAGVAQSPRYKIIEKRQSVAFWCNPISGHATLYWYQQILGQGPKLLIQFQNNGVVDDSQLPKDRFSAERLKGVDSTLKIQPAKLEDSAVYLCASSLTTGLETQYFGPGTRLLVL.